Presented here are 18 T cell receptor beta chains from one specimen sequenced in a study of T cells in Graves' hyperthyroidism and ophthalmopathy. Amplified regions were TCR beta CDR3 sequences from RNA transcripts. An initial round of RT-PCR targeting the TCR CDR3 relied on the HTBI primer set. MiXCR, run by TCRdb on the multiplex PCR reads, gives a single entry per CDR3 protein. Of hundreds of thousands of distinct CDR3 sequences in the sample, roughly 37% were seen once. Sequenced material: blood. The receptors here all came from a young man with Graves' hyperthyroidism.

This clonotype came up a few times. The chain carries TRBV7-2 and TRBJ2-7; a weak D match, TRBD1 (5 bases). Germline values: CDR1 SGHTA, CDR2 FQGNSA. The CDR3 is 13 residues long. Between the trimmed V and J ends, which lost 3 bases and 5 bases, there was a span of 11 bases. This CDR3 is CASSFWGVDEQYF. CDR3 bases: TGTGCCAGCAGCTTTTGGGGCGTAGACGAGCAGTACTTC.

Remarks on this clonotype: Compared with germline, one end of the junction differs, possibly owing to a read error. The rearrangement joins TRBV7-7 to TRBJ2-7, with a tentative D call TRBD1 (5 bases). This CDR3 comprises 15 residues. Germline CDR1 is SSHAT and CDR2 is FNYEAQ (reference sequence). The DNA for the CDR3 is TGTGCTAGCAGCTTGGGAAGGGGCTCTACCTACGAGCAGTACTTC. Translated: CASSLGRGSTYEQYF.

V usage is TRBV7-3 and J usage is TRBJ2-5; a weak D match, TRBD2 (7 bases). Germline-derived CDR1 and CDR2 are SGHTA and FQGTGA. The CDR3 contains 13 residues. Trimming cost V 4 bases and J 11 bases, with 17 bases left between them. CDR3 region: CASSSGEGDTQYF. The CDR3 DNA follows: TGTGCCAGCAGCTCAGGGGAGGGGGATACGCAGTACTTC.

This chain uses TRBV19 with TRBJ1-5; D call uncertain. Per the germline V gene, CDR1 is LNHDA and CDR2 is SQIVND (reference sequence). The CDR3 spans 13 residues. V was clipped by 7 bases and J by 2 bases, with 9 bases between them. For the CDR3, the DNA is TGTGCCAGTACCTCACGGGGCAATCAGCCCCAGCATTTT. Translated, it gives CASTSRGNQPQHF.

The chain has TRBV9 and TRBJ2-7, with 13 positions matching TRBD2. Germline values: CDR1 SGDLS, CDR2 YYNGEE. The CDR3 extends over 16 amino acids. V shed 0 bases, J shed 2 bases, and the junction held 2 bases outside the gene matches. The CDR3 DNA reads as TGTGCCAGCAGCGTAGAGGGGACTAGCGGGGCCTACGAGCAGTACTTC. Translated, it gives CASSVEGTSGAYEQYF.

The chain has TRBV29-1 and TRBJ2-7, with no clear D. The germline V gene has CDR1 SQVTM and CDR2 ANQGSEA. This CDR3 is built from 11 residues. V shed 8 bases and J shed 3 bases, with 11 bases lying between them. The CDR3 reads CSSGRNYEQYF. The CDR3 bases are TGCAGCTCCGGACGAAACTACGAGCAGTACTTC.

This chain joins TRBV12-3 or TRBV12-4 and TRBJ1-5; D gene ambiguous. The CDR3 length is 16 residues. Trimming pared 3 bases from V and 2 bases from J, leaving 14 bases between. CDR3 protein: CASSFQAGSGNQPQHF. In DNA form, the CDR3 reads TGTGCCAGCAGTTTCCAGGCTGGGAGCGGCAATCAGCCCCAGCATTTT.

The table lists this clonotype with a few counts. This sequence joins TRBV19 and TRBJ1-5; 7 bases line up with TRBD1. Trimming removed 3 bases from V and 9 bases from J; junction bases left unmatched: 8. The CDR3 covers 14 residues. Germline V gene sequence: CDR1 LNHDA, CDR2 SQIVND (reference sequence). CDR3 residues: CASSITGELGPQHF. DNA of the CDR3: TGTGCCAGTAGTATCACAGGGGAGTTGGGGCCCCAGCATTTT.

V and J are TRBV28 and TRBJ2-7; D is uncertain. The CDR3 consists of 14 residues. In germline, CDR1 is MDHEN, CDR2 SYDVKM. V was cut by 3 bases and J by 2 bases, with 11 bases left in between. CDR3 bases: TGTGCCAGCAGTTTTGGCGTCTCGACCTACGAGCAGTACTTC. Translated, it gives CASSFGVSTYEQYF.

The chain combines TRBV19 with TRBJ1-2; D possibly corresponds to TRBD1 (6 bases). The V end was cut by 1 base, the J end by 4 bases, with 7 bases between. The CDR3 length is 13 residues. CDR1 and CDR2 from the germline V gene are LNHDA and SQIVND (reference sequence). This CDR3 reads CASSIAGVYGYTF. CDR3 bases: TGTGCCAGTAGTATAGCAGGGGTCTATGGCTACACCTTC.

This clonotype showed up many times. The J gene is TRBJ2-7, the V gene TRBV10-2; no firm D call. This CDR3 contains 14 residues. Germline V CDR1 and CDR2: WSHSY, SAAADI. V was pared by 4 bases and J by 0 bases, with 10 bases between. The CDR3 is CASSVEMPSYEQYF. The CDR3 DNA follows: TGCGCCAGCAGTGTAGAGATGCCCTCCTACGAGCAGTACTTC.

V is TRBV7-8 and J is TRBJ2-5; tentative D call: TRBD2 (5 bases). CDR3 length: 18 residues. CDR1 is SGHVS, CDR2 FQNEAQ, per germline. V lost 5 bases to trimming and J lost 2 bases, with 24 bases between them. CDR3 in amino acids: CASSQFPIPVRAQETQYF. CDR3 DNA: TGTGCCAGCAGCCAATTCCCTATCCCTGTGAGGGCTCAAGAGACCCAGTACTTC.

This clonotype appeared many times. This chain links TRBV15 with TRBJ1-2, with D perhaps TRBD1 (6 bases). Germline CDR1 and CDR2: LNHNV and YYDKDF (reference sequence). There are 15 residues in the CDR3. V was shortened by 0 bases and J by 4 bases, with 12 bases between the two germline ends. CDR3 amino acids: CATSREPGAPYGYTF. CDR3 sequence (DNA): TGTGCCACCAGCAGAGAACCAGGGGCGCCCTATGGCTACACCTTC.

CDR3 DNA: TGCGCCAGCAGCTTGTTAGGCGGGACAGGGGGCGGAGAGACCCAGTACTTC. It is translated as CASSLLGGTGGGETQYF. V gene TRBV5-1 combines with J gene TRBJ2-5; 12 bases match TRBD1. The CDR3 consists of 17 residues. The germline V gene encodes CDR1 SGHRS and CDR2 YFSETQ. Trimming took 1 base from V and 4 from J; bases not matched to a gene: 8.

This clonotype was detected ten times or more. CDR3 protein: CSARRTANTEAFF. In DNA form, the CDR3 reads TGCAGTGCTAGAAGGACGGCGAACACTGAAGCTTTCTTT. The rearrangement links TRBV20-1 to TRBJ1-1; no clear D. V was clipped by 2 bases and J by 1 base, with 8 bases between them. The germline V gene has CDR1 DFQATT and CDR2 SNEGSKA (reference sequence). The CDR3 runs to 13 residues.

The V gene is TRBV9, the J gene TRBJ2-7, with 8 bases identical to TRBD1. This CDR3 is 15 amino acids long. In germline, CDR1 is SGDLS, CDR2 YYNGEE. V was clipped by 2 bases and J by 2 bases; unmatched bases: 6. The CDR3 DNA reads as TGTGCCAGCAGCGTCGGACAGGGTTTGACCTACGAGCAGTACTTC. Amino acid sequence: CASSVGQGLTYEQYF.

This clonotype was detected a few times. The chain has TRBV9 and TRBJ1-1, with no clear D. V was pared by 0 bases and J by 4 bases, with 10 bases between. The length of the CDR3 is 14 residues. Germline V gene data show CDR1 as SGDLS and CDR2 as YYNGEE. CDR3 residues: CASSVDLGFTEAFF. CDR3 DNA: TGTGCCAGCAGCGTAGATCTAGGTTTCACTGAAGCTTTCTTT.

This clonotype was observed at least ten times. The chain is built from TRBV7-2 and TRBJ1-3; D is ambiguous. V lost 5 bases, J lost 0 bases, and 11 bases lay in between. Germline V lookup: CDR1 SGHTA, CDR2 FQGNSA. The CDR3 has 15 amino acids. CDR3 coding DNA: TGTGCCAGCAGCCCGGACGGCAGCTCTGGAAACACCATATATTTT. Translating gives CASSPDGSSGNTIYF.